This is a list of T cell receptor beta chains from one sample in a study of blood T cell repertoires in COVID-19. Data came from immunoSEQ multiplex PCR; TCRdb stores just in-frame clones and leaves some out. The repertoire holds 15,000 to 20,000 clones, with roughly 88% as singletons. The specimen was peripheral blood. The source of these receptors is a human donor in a cohort sampled during active COVID-19. Each CDR3 is given with its conserved first and last residue. D genes are given only for firm matches. Not every row has a clone size; where given, it reads once, few, many or a size class.

V	D	size	J	CDR3	DNA
TRBV7-9	TRBD1	.	TRBJ2-7	CASSPSRDRGYEQYF	TGTGCCAGCAGCCCCTCCCGGGACAGGGGGTACGAGCAGTACTTC
TRBV25-1	TRBD1	.	TRBJ1-1	CASRQGARTEAFF	TGTGCCAGCAGACAGGGGGCGAGGACTGAAGCTTTCTTT
TRBV4-2	TRBD1	once	TRBJ2-1	CASSQDYRGGYEQFF	TGTGCCAGCAGCCAAGACTACAGGGGTGGGTATGAGCAGTTCTTC
TRBV6-2/TRBV6-3	TRBD1	.	TRBJ2-6	CASSQGDSGANVLTF	TGTGCCAGCAGCCAGGGGGATTCTGGGGCCAACGTCCTGACTTTC
TRBV19	TRBD2	once	TRBJ2-3	CASSIGRTSGGRQGTQYF	TGTGCCAGTAGTATAGGAAGAACTAGCGGGGGCCGTCAGGGTACGCAGTATTTT
TRBV10-3	TRBD2	.	TRBJ2-7	CAISSGRDYEQYF	TGTGCCATCAGCTCCGGGAGGGATTACGAGCAGTACTTC
TRBV5-1	.	.	TRBJ1-1	CASSLDRVTEAFF	TGCGCCAGCAGCTTGGACAGGGTCACTGAAGCTTTCTTT
TRBV5-3	.	.	TRBJ2-6	CAGDEAYSGANVLTF	TGTGCCGGTGATGAGGCGTACTCTGGGGCCAACGTCCTGACTTTC
TRBV2	.	.	TRBJ1-1	CASSFGGNTEAFF	TGTGCCAGCAGTTTCGGGGGAAACACTGAAGCTTTCTTT
TRBV28	.	.	TRBJ1-2	CASSLDKTYGYTF	TGTGCCAGCAGTTTGGACAAGACCTATGGCTACACCTTC
TRBV7-9	.	.	TRBJ1-4	CASSRRQAKGEKLFF	TGTGCCAGCAGCCGAAGACAGGCAAAAGGTGAAAAACTGTTTTTT
TRBV11-2	.	.	TRBJ1-1	CASSLAVYTEAFF	TGTGCCAGCAGCTTAGCAGTATACACTGAAGCTTTCTTT
TRBV6-5	.	once	TRBJ2-3	CASRRGLYTDTQYF	TGTGCCAGCAGAAGGGGACTTTACACAGATACGCAGTATTTT
TRBV5-4	TRBD2	.	TRBJ2-7	CASSWTSGRPFIYEQYF	TGTGCCAGCAGCTGGACTAGCGGGAGGCCCTTTATCTACGAGCAGTACTTC
TRBV4-1	.	.	TRBJ2-5	CASSFRGRVQETQYF	TGCGCCAGCAGCTTCCGAGGGCGGGTCCAAGAGACCCAGTACTTC
TRBV12-3/TRBV12-4	.	.	TRBJ2-5	CASRYRAGETQYF	TGTGCCAGCAGATACAGAGCGGGCGAGACCCAGTACTTC
TRBV28	.	.	TRBJ1-6	CASSTVVLDNSPLHF	TGTGCCAGCAGTACGGTGGTTTTAGATAATTCACCCCTCCACTTT
TRBV7-3	.	once	TRBJ2-1	CASSPGGSYNEQFF	TGTGCCAGCAGCCCCGGGGGCTCCTACAATGAGCAGTTCTTC
TRBV15	.	.	TRBJ2-5	CATSRDRGETQYF	TGTGCCACCAGCAGAGACAGGGGAGAGACCCAGTACTTC
TRBV7-3	.	.	TRBJ2-3	CASSSDLGGSTDTQYF	TGTGCCAGCAGCTCCGACCTTGGGGGCTCCACAGATACGCAGTATTTT
TRBV5-8	.	.	TRBJ2-3	CASSLGSGSTDTQYF	TGTGCCAGCAGCTTGGGGAGCGGAAGCACAGATACGCAGTATTTT
TRBV28	.	.	TRBJ2-7	CASSLPGADYEQYF	TGTGCCAGCAGTTTGCCGGGAGCGGACTACGAGCAGTACTTC
TRBV10-1	.	.	TRBJ1-2	CASSRDLKGGTPNYGYTF	TGCGCCAGCAGTCGAGATCTTAAGGGAGGGACGCCTAACTATGGCTACACCTTC
TRBV19	.	.	TRBJ2-4	CASSIADGIGNIQYF	TGTGCCAGTAGTATAGCGGACGGGATCGGTAACATTCAGTACTTC
TRBV7-9	TRBD1	.	TRBJ1-1	CASSRGTGSEAFF	TGTGCCAGCAGCAGAGGGACAGGGTCTGAAGCTTTCTTT
TRBV27	.	.	TRBJ2-7	CASSLRGSYEQYF	TGTGCCAGCAGTTTGCGGGGATCCTACGAGCAGTACTTC
TRBV11-2	.	.	TRBJ2-1	CASSLMIARNNEQFF	TGTGCCAGCAGCTTGATGATAGCGCGGAACAATGAGCAGTTCTTC
TRBV19	.	.	TRBJ2-3	CASSMKASLGDTQYF	TGTGCCAGTAGTATGAAGGCTAGCTTAGGAGATACGCAGTATTTT
TRBV7-6	.	once	TRBJ2-6	CASSRPIESSGANVLTF	TGTGCCAGCAGCCGCCCAATCGAGAGCTCTGGGGCCAACGTCCTGACTTTC
TRBV7-3	.	.	TRBJ2-3	CATSSGSPQDTQYF	TGTGCCACCAGTAGCGGCTCTCCGCAGGATACGCAGTATTTT
TRBV27	TRBD1	.	TRBJ2-7	CASIRITGTGAGEQYF	TGTGCCAGCATAAGAATTACCGGGACAGGGGCGGGGGAGCAGTACTTC
TRBV11-2	.	.	TRBJ1-1	CASSLGTGTEAFF	TGTGCCAGCAGCTTAGGTACGGGGACTGAAGCTTTCTTT
TRBV2	TRBD1	few	TRBJ1-6	CASRSGTGSPLHF	TGTGCCAGCAGGAGCGGGACAGGCTCACCCCTCCACTTT
TRBV3-1/TRBV3-2	.	.	TRBJ2-3	CASSQDLTDTQYF	TGTGCCAGCAGCCAAGACCTCACAGATACGCAGTATTTT
TRBV11-3	.	.	TRBJ2-7	CASSSQTASYEQYF	TGTGCCAGCAGCTCCCAGACAGCTTCCTACGAGCAGTACTTC
TRBV5-1	TRBD2	once	TRBJ2-1	CASSLTGAGYNEQFF	TGCGCCAGCAGCTTGACGGGAGCGGGATACAATGAGCAGTTCTTC
TRBV2	.	.	TRBJ1-1	CASSTGQVPNTEAFF	TGTGCCAGCAGTACCGGACAAGTACCGAACACTGAAGCTTTCTTT
TRBV5-6	TRBD2	.	TRBJ2-1	CASSLLGGAKNEQFF	TGTGCCAGCAGCTTGCTCGGGGGGGCAAAGAATGAGCAGTTCTTC
TRBV19	TRBD1	.	TRBJ2-3	CASSIGRGHTDTQYF	TGTGCCAGTAGTATTGGCAGGGGGCACACAGATACGCAGTATTTT
TRBV4-1	.	.	TRBJ2-3	CASSQGPQGLDTQYF	TGCGCCAGCAGCCAAGGCCCCCAGGGGCTGGATACGCAGTATTTT
TRBV10-2	.	.	TRBJ2-5	CASSEQAETQYF	TGCGCCAGCAGTGAACAGGCAGAGACCCAGTACTTC
TRBV24-1	.	.	TRBJ2-1	CATRGEGGATDPWDEQFF	TGTGCCACCCGGGGCGAGGGAGGAGCTACAGACCCTTGGGATGAGCAGTTCTTC
TRBV9	TRBD2	.	TRBJ2-3	CASSQSSGRALTDTQYF	TGTGCCAGCAGCCAGTCTAGCGGGAGGGCTCTCACAGATACGCAGTATTTT
TRBV5-1	TRBD2	.	TRBJ2-1	CASSPRRLGGGSYNEQFF	TGCGCCAGCAGCCCCCGTCGGCTGGGCGGGGGCTCCTACAATGAGCAGTTCTTC
TRBV2	.	medium-sized	TRBJ2-7	CASTTQERYEQYF	TGTGCCAGCACTACACAGGAAAGGTACGAGCAGTACTTC
TRBV7-2	.	.	TRBJ1-4	CASSSFRGAGEKLFF	TGTGCCAGCAGCTCCTTTCGGGGGGCGGGTGAAAAACTGTTTTTT
TRBV5-1	TRBD1	.	TRBJ2-5	CASTRDRGQETQYF	TGCGCCAGCACCCGGGACAGGGGGCAGGAGACCCAGTACTTC